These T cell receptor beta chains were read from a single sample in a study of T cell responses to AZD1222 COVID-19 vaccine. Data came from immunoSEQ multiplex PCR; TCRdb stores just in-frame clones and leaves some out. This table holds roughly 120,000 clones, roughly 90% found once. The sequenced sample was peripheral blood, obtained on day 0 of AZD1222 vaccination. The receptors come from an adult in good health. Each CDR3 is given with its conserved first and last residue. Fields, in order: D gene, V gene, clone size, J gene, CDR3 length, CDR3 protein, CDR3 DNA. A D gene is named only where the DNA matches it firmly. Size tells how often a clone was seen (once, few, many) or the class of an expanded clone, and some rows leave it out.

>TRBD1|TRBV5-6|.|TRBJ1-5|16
CASSLMMGQGDQPQHF
TGTGCCAGCAGCTTAATGATGGGACAGGGTGACCAGCCCCAGCATTTT
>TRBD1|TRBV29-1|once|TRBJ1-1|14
CSVEGGQGYAEAFF
TGCAGCGTTGAAGGTGGACAGGGGTACGCTGAAGCTTTCTTT
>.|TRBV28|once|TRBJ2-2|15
CASSLGVPNTGELFF
TGTGCCAGCAGTTTGGGTGTCCCGAACACCGGGGAGCTGTTTTTT
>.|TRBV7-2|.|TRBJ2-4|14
CASKNPLESNIQYF
TGTGCCAGCAAGAACCCATTAGAGTCCAACATTCAGTACTTC
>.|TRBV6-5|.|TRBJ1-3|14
CASSYRDSGNTIYF
TGTGCCAGCAGTTACAGAGACTCTGGAAACACCATATATTTT
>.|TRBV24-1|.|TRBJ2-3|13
CATYGGGSGTQYF
TGTGCCACCTATGGGGGGGGCAGTGGTACGCAGTATTTT
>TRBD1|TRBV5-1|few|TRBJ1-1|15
CASSVTGEENTEAFF
TGCGCCAGCAGCGTGACAGGGGAGGAGAACACTGAAGCTTTCTTT
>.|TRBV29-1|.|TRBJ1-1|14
CSVAPTRLNTEAFF
TGCAGCGTTGCTCCCACCAGGCTAAACACTGAAGCTTTCTTT
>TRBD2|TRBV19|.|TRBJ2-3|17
CASTPLAGGPATDTQYF
TGTGCCAGTACCCCACTAGCGGGGGGGCCAGCCACAGATACGCAGTATTTT
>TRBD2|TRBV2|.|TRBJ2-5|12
CASSVRGGTQYF
TGTGCCAGCAGTGTTCGGGGGGGGACCCAGTACTTC
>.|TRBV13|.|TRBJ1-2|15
CASSLQGRQSVGYTF
TGTGCCAGCAGTCTACAAGGCAGACAGTCGGTAGGCTACACCTTC
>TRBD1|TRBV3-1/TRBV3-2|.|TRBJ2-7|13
CASSSTGVYEQYF
TGTGCCAGCAGCTCTACAGGGGTCTACGAGCAGTACTTC
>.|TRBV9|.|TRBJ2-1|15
CASSPGGGLYNEQFF
TGTGCCAGCAGCCCAGGGGGGGGCCTCTACAATGAGCAGTTCTTC
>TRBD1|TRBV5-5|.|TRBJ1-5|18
CASSLQSIRQGINQPQHF
TGTGCCAGCAGCTTGCAATCGATCAGACAGGGAATCAATCAGCCCCAGCATTTT
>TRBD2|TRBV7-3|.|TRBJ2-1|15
CASSLTSGRTNEQFF
TGTGCCAGCAGCTTGACTAGCGGGCGGACCAATGAGCAGTTCTTC
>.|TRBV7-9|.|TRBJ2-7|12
CASSFVGYEQYF
TGTGCCAGCAGCTTTGTAGGGTACGAGCAGTACTTC
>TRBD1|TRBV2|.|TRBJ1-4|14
CASKLGTGPEKLFF
TGTGCCAGCAAGTTAGGGACAGGGCCGGAAAAACTGTTTTTT
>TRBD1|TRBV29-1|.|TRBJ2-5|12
CSWTGSAETQYF
TGCAGCTGGACAGGGAGTGCAGAGACCCAGTACTTC
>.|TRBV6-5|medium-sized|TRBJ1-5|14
CASSTAGAREPQHF
TGTGCCAGCAGTACGGCGGGGGCGCGGGAGCCCCAGCATTTT
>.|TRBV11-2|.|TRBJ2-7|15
CASSPSGGSGSEQYF
TGTGCCAGCAGCCCCTCCGGTGGGTCGGGGTCCGAGCAGTACTTC
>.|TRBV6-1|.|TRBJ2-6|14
CASSEETGANVLTF
TGTGCCAGCAGTGAAGAAACTGGGGCCAACGTCCTGACTTTC
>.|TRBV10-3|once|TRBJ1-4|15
CAIKPSGTEGEKLFF
TGTGCCATCAAACCTAGCGGGACCGAGGGTGAAAAACTGTTTTTT
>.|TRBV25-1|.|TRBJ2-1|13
CASSELSVGEQFF
TGTGCCAGCAGTGAACTGTCGGTCGGTGAGCAGTTCTTC
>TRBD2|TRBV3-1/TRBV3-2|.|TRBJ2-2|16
CASRRLAGGNTGELFF
TGTGCCAGCAGGCGCCTAGCGGGAGGGAACACCGGGGAGCTGTTTTTT
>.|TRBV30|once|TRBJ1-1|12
CAWIKGNTEAFF
TGTGCCTGGATAAAGGGTAATACTGAAGCTTTCTTT
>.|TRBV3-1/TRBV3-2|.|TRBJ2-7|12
CASSQVIYEQYF
TGTGCCAGCAGCCAAGTCATATACGAGCAGTACTTC
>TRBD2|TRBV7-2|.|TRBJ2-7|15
CASSLESGGMSEQYF
TGTGCCAGCAGCTTAGAGAGCGGGGGGATGAGTGAGCAGTACTTC
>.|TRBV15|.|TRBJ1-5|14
CATSSEISAPPQHF
TGTGCCACCAGCAGTGAGATCTCGGCTCCGCCCCAGCATTTT
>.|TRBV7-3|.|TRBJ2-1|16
CASSLVGGSSYNEQFF
TGTGCCAGCAGCTTAGTGGGCGGAAGCTCCTACAATGAGCAGTTCTTC